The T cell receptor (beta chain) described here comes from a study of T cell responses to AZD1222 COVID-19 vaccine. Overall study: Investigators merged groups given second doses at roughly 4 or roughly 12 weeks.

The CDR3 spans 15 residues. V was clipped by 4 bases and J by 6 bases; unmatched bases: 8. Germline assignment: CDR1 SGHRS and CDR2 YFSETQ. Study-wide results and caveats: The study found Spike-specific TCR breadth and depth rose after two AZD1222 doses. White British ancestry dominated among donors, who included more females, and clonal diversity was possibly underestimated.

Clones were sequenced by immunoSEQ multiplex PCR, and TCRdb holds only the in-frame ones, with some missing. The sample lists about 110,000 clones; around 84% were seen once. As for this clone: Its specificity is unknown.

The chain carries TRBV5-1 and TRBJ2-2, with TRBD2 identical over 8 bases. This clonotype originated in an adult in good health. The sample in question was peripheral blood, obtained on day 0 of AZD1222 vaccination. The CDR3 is CASSRGLDSSGELFF. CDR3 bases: TGCGCCAGCAGCAGGGGACTAGACTCCTCCGGGGAGCTGTTTTTT.